This T cell receptor (beta chain) was profiled in a study of shared clonotypes between healthy human individuals (dated by TCRdb to 2019 to 2021). About the study as a whole: A couple of women and a few men aged 18 to 49 years were included in the cohort. To increase sequencing depth and limit assay-specific biases, TCR repertoire library preparation and sequencing were carried out by different laboratories using diverse techniques. The study deeply sequenced blood TCR repertoires of five healthy adults to estimate repertoire size and the extent of clonotype sharing between individuals. Per donor, leukapheresis produced somewhere between about 0.85 and 8.9 billion PBMCs.

For this clone: Which antigen it targets is not known. Per-base quality was not reported, and no clone a single base away is much larger than it.

Using the deep immunoSEQ assay, multiplex PCR amplified TCR CDR3 regions from genomic DNA. Extracted genomic DNA from each cell subset was distributed evenly across all wells of several immunoSEQ 96-well plates, and each plate was treated as a replicate. For unsorted PBMC, approximately 300 ng of genomic DNA, equivalent to about 32,000 T cell genomes, went into each replicate PCR. Unsorted PBMC genomic DNA was sequenced across ten immunoSEQ deep assay plates. Purified libraries were quantified with a Qubit 3.0 fluorometer, sized on a Bioanalyzer 2100, and re-quantified with the KAPA Library Quantification kit. A separate single-read 150-cycle Illumina NextSeq 550 flow cell was used to sequence each immunoSEQ 96-well plate. On the authors' methods: Because only junctional sequences without quality scores were contained in the immunoSEQ output, filtering matching that applied to full-length reads could not be performed. To assign V/J genes and CDR3, sequences were annotated using PyIR, a Python wrapper for IgBLAST v1.9, with IMGT germline references. Any read was removed if the V/J assignment was weak (E-value above 1e-6), the CDR3 was missing, or the read contained stop codons, out-of-frame junctions, or ambiguous translated residues. V3J clonotypes were defined as sequences sharing an identical inferred V gene, J gene, and CDR3 amino acid sequence. Percentage overlap between repertoires was calculated by dividing the number of shared unique clonotypes by the size of the smaller repertoire. RTK rarefaction, the Chao1 estimator, and Recon v2.1 estimates of unobserved clonotypes were used to assess repertoire richness. TCRdb retrieved this table from immuneACCESS and kept in-frame rearrangements only. Not all clones are present; in checked studies, unresolved V genes account for under half, and no reason is known for the remainder. V and J calls and clone size are as listed in that table; D and trimming were resolved from the DNA. This sample has about 480,000 clones in its table, and about four fifths of those were observed once. Around 13% of the sample belongs to the ten largest clones.

Broader findings and caveats from the paper: Pairwise subsampling led to the expectation that sequencing depth would affect the degree of clonotype sharing among donors. Sampling was restricted to blood, and TCR repertoires in tissues likely differ from the TCR repertoires found in blood. Because the study included only a small number of donors, the genetic and exposure-history diversity represented was limited.

CDR1 SNHLY and CDR2 FYNNEI are derived from the germline V gene. From the cysteine up to the phenylalanine, the CDR3 has a length of 12 residues. CDR3 DNA is the only sequence kept; it has 36 bases, read in frame from the first base. The germline ends are 10 bases apart after V is trimmed by 4 bases and J by 7 bases. The donors were healthy, HIV-negative adults with no recently reported acute infections or vaccinations. Every donor was a Caucasian adult living in Nashville, Tennessee, USA. For unsorted samples, about 90 million PBMCs were counted, and genomic DNA was extracted using the QIAamp DNA Blood Mini kit. Blood was collected by leukapheresis, and PBMCs were isolated by Ficoll-Histopaque density gradient centrifugation and then cryopreserved in liquid nitrogen vapor phase.

The specimen was PBMCs. The rearranged chain carries TRBV2 and TRBJ1-1, with TRBD1 perhaps the D gene, on 5 matching bases. The sequence was obtained from a woman aged 40 to 55 in good health. Some clones in this sample may be carry-over from other donors' samples. The nucleotides are TGTGCCAGCAGTGCCGAGGGGAGTGAAGCTTTCTTT. It is translated as CASSAEGSEAFF.